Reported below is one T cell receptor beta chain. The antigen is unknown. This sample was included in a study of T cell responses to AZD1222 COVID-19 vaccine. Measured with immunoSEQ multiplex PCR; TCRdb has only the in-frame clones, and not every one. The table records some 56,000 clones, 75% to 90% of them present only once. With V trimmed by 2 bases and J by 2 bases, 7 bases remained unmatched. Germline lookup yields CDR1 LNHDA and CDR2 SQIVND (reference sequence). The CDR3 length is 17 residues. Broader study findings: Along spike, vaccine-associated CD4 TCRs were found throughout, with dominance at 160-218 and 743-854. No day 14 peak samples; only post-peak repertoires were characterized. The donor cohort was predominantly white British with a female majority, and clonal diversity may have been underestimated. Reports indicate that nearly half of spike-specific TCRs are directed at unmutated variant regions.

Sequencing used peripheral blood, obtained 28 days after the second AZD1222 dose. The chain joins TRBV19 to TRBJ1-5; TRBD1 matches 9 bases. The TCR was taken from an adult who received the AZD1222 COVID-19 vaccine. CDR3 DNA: TGTGCCAGTAGTATAAGTACAGGGGGCAAGGGCAATCAGCCCCAGCATTTT. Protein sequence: CASSISTGGKGNQPQHF.